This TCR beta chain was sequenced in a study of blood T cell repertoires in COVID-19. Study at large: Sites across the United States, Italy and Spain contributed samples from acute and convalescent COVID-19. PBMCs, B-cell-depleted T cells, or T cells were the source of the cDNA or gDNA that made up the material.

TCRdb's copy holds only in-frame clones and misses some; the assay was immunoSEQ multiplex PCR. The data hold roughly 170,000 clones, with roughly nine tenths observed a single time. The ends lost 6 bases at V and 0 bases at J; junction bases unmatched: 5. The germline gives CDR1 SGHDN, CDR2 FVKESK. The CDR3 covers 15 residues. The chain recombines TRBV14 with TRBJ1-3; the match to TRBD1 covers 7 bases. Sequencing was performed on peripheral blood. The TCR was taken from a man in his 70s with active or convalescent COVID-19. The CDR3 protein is CASRRQGTSGNTIYF. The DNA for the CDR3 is TGTGCCAGCAGACGACAGGGTACCTCTGGAAACACCATATATTTT.